A single sample is the source of the 3 T cell receptor beta chains below, sequenced in a study of OX40 agonist ivuxolimab in advanced cancers. The method was immunoSEQ multiplex PCR; TCRdb's version includes in-frame clones alone and lacks a portion of them. The table lists over 10,000 clones, 80% of them singletons. The sequencing used CD4+ or CD8+ T cells sorted from blood, collected in a trial of the OX40 agonist ivuxolimab. These TCRs come from an adult with an advanced solid tumor such as melanoma, head and neck, liver or kidney cancer.

Regarding this clone: This specimen includes other DNA sequences encoding the same CDR3. Here the CDR3 reads CASSQDRGWGDGGYTF. In DNA, the CDR3 is TGCGCCAGCAGCCAAGATCGGGGTTGGGGGGACGGTGGCTACACCTTC. The chain joins TRBV4-1 to TRBJ1-2; D is possibly TRBD1 (5 bases). CDR3 length equals 16 residues. V was cut by 0 bases and J by 7 bases, with 18 bases left in between. From germline, CDR1 is MGHRA and CDR2 YSYEKL.

Written as DNA, the CDR3 is TGTGCCAGCAGTGACTCGACTAGCGGGGGGGCCAATGAGCAGTTCTTC. Protein sequence: CASSDSTSGGANEQFF. The chain has TRBV6-4 and TRBJ2-1; 14 bases fit TRBD2. The CDR3 is 16 amino acids. The junction had 1 base not matched to a gene; V was cut back by 0 bases and J by 6 bases. Germline values: CDR1 MRHNA, CDR2 SNTAGT.

This clone is deemed medium-sized (0.01 to 0.1%). This chain connects TRBV5-1 to TRBJ2-7, with no clear D. Deletions cut 0 bases from V and 3 bases from J, with 7 bases between. This CDR3 spans 13 amino acids. The germline CDR1 and CDR2 sequences are SGHRS and YFSETQ. The CDR3, as DNA: TGCGCCAGCAGCTTGGCCGGTTTCTACGAGCAGTACTTC. Translated, it gives CASSLAGFYEQYF.